This T cell receptor (beta chain) was observed in a study of T cells in localized non-small cell lung cancer. General study results and limits: Greater T cell density in blood accompanied longer overall survival.

Germline CDR1 reads LGHNA; CDR2 reads YSLEER. CDR3 length: 16 amino acids. V gave up 0 bases and J gave up 5 bases; unmatched junction bases: 8. Clones were read by immunoSEQ multiplex PCR, and TCRdb kept only the in-frame ones, dropping some. The sample has roughly 86,000 clones; approximately 84% are singletons. Turning to this clone: The antigen is undetermined.

The receptor comes from a man aged 35 to 69 with stage I lung adenocarcinoma. The chain recombines TRBV4-3 with TRBJ2-7, with 9 bases identical to TRBD2. Source: peripheral blood, taken before any cancer treatment. This CDR3 is CASSQENLAGVNEQYF. Written as DNA, the CDR3 is TGCGCCAGCAGCCAAGAAAATTTAGCGGGGGTTAACGAGCAGTACTTC.